This T cell receptor (beta chain) was captured by sequencing in a study of CD4 T cells in relation to SARS-CoV-2 and coronaviruses. Study context: Convalescent patients were seven or eight males and a handful of females; two were Hispanic. Crossreactive spike epitopes shared across donors were mapped to their HLA restriction. General study findings and limits: Crossreactivity was assessed only for spike protein, not other viral proteins.

Germline lookup yields CDR1 MDHEN and CDR2 SYDVKM. CDR3 size: 16 residues. Unmatched junction bases numbered 7, after V lost 5 bases and J lost 2 bases. Profiled with immunoSEQ multiplex PCR; TCRdb holds only in-frame clones, not every one. The sample has approximately 50,000 clones, 92% seen once. This clone has a single count. Its antigen is as yet unknown. The sequence was obtained from an adult with COVID-19. The sequenced sample was naive CD4+ T cells from PBMCs. Subset given: naive CD4+ T cells isolated by negative enrichment. This chain links TRBV28 with TRBJ1-5; TRBD1 matches 9 bases. The CDR3 region is CASSPRDRVGNQPQHF. CDR3 coding DNA: TGTGCCAGCAGTCCCCGGGACAGGGTAGGCAATCAGCCCCAGCATTTT.